A selection of T cell receptor beta chains follows, all from one sample in a study of human T cells and chemical hapten exposure. A single record per CDR3 protein comes from TCRdb applying MiXCR to the RACE reads. The table lists 300,000 to 450,000 distinct CDR3 sequences, 5% to 6.5% of them singletons. Here the sequenced sample was whole blood, taken in connection with sensitization to the hapten diphenylcyclopropenone (DPC). These receptors originate from a woman aged 45-65 years with alopecia areata. Some clones in this sample may be carry-over from other donors' samples. The CDR3 runs from the conserved cysteine through the conserved F or W. D genes are given only for firm matches. The size field is filled for only some rows; it gives once, few, many or a size class.

d_gene | j_gene | abundance | v_gene | CDR3aa
. | TRBJ1-5 | . | TRBV12-3/TRBV12-4 | CASRGAAQPQHF
. | TRBJ1-1 | many | TRBV12-3/TRBV12-4 | CASSLEDLSNTEAFF
. | TRBJ2-7 | many | TRBV7-9 | CASSRKDYEQYF
. | TRBJ1-5 | . | TRBV20-1 | CSASTGTQYSNQPQHF
TRBD2 | TRBJ2-7 | . | TRBV20-1 | CSGLAGGPYEQYF
TRBD1 | TRBJ2-1 | many | TRBV28 | CASSKRAGTGNEQFF
TRBD1 | TRBJ2-5 | many | TRBV28 | CASSSRGGQGMTQETQYF
TRBD1 | TRBJ2-2 | many | TRBV4-1 | CASSPQGAGTGELFF
. | TRBJ2-2 | few | TRBV10-3 | CAIKSGVANTGELFF
TRBD1 | TRBJ1-1 | few | TRBV7-9 | CASSAGTGGIGAEAFF
. | TRBJ2-1 | many | TRBV27 | CASSSLANEQFF
. | TRBJ2-3 | . | TRBV7-9 | CASSLAQRYTQYF
TRBD1 | TRBJ1-6 | . | TRBV7-9 | CASSLGTGGDNSPLHF
. | TRBJ1-1 | few | TRBV7-2 | CASSWGGRAAEAFF
. | TRBJ2-7 | . | TRBV12-3/TRBV12-4 | CASKPGHQSYEQYF
. | TRBJ1-6 | few | TRBV20-1 | CSAFPGRYNSPLHF
TRBD2 | TRBJ2-1 | few | TRBV29-1 | CSVEGLADLSYNEQFF
. | TRBJ2-3 | many | TRBV7-9 | CASLGTDTQYF
. | TRBJ2-5 | . | TRBV28 | CASSFSQGKIQETQYF
TRBD1 | TRBJ2-7 | . | TRBV7-6 | CASRDVGTGRYEQYF
. | TRBJ1-6 | . | TRBV30 | CAWSVQGRNSPLHF
. | TRBJ1-3 | . | TRBV4-3 | CASSQDEGSGSGNTIYF
. | TRBJ2-3 | . | TRBV29-1 | CSVEDAGDRTDTQYF
TRBD1 | TRBJ1-5 | . | TRBV10-3 | CAISTGVGNQPQHF